One and the same sample provided the 29 T cell receptor beta chains below, sequenced in a study of blood T cell repertoires in COVID-19 (dated by TCRdb to about 2020). The library came from the immunoSEQ multiplex PCR assay. TCRdb retrieved this table from immuneACCESS and kept in-frame rearrangements only. Not all clones are present; in checked studies, unresolved V genes account for under half, and no reason is known for the remainder. This sample comprises approximately 300,000 clones, 70% to 90% of them detected only once. 0.87% of the sample rests with the top ten. What was sequenced was peripheral blood. Every receptor here comes from a human donor with COVID-19, enrolled during active disease. The donor label of this sample is uncertain.

V and J are TRBV7-9 and TRBJ1-4; tentative D call: TRBD1 (6 bases). The CDR3 has 13 amino acids. The germline V gene encodes CDR1 SEHNR and CDR2 FQNEAQ (reference sequence). Trimming removed 2 bases at V and 5 bases at J, with 6 bases between. In nucleotides, the CDR3 is TGTGCCAGCAGCTTAACAGGGAATGAAAAACTGTTTTTT. Translating gives CASSLTGNEKLFF.

The chain has TRBV30 and TRBJ1-1; D call uncertain. The CDR3 totals 14 residues. With 0 bases removed from V and 0 bases from J, the gap between germline ends came to 8 bases. In germline, CDR1 is GTSNPN, CDR2 SVGIG (reference sequence). This CDR3 reads CAWSVGPVNTEAFF. CDR3 DNA sequence: TGTGCCTGGAGTGTTGGGCCGGTGAACACTGAAGCTTTCTTT.

The chain couples TRBV9 to TRBJ1-1; TRBD1 agrees at 8 bases. Germline V gene sequence: CDR1 SGDLS, CDR2 YYNGEE. The trim removed 3 bases at V and 6 bases at J, leaving 16 bases unmatched. CDR3 length: 17 residues. As DNA, the CDR3 is TGTGCCAGCAGCGATTACCGGGACAGGACCTCAGGGGCTGAAGCTTTCTTT. This sequence encodes CASSDYRDRTSGAEAFF.

The V and J genes are TRBV24-1 and TRBJ2-1; the match to TRBD1 covers 8 bases. Trimming at V came to 9 bases and at J to 1 base, leaving 7 bases not matched to a gene. This CDR3 region has 15 residues. The V gene's germline CDR1 is KGHDR and CDR2 SFDVKD. The CDR3 reads CATAGQGRSYNEQFF. CDR3 DNA sequence: TGTGCCACCGCTGGACAGGGCAGGTCCTACAATGAGCAGTTCTTC.

This CDR3 reads CASGLSTPVQYF. For the CDR3, the DNA is TGTGCTAGTGGTTTGAGCACTCCTGTGCAGTACTTC. This chain links TRBV12-5 with TRBJ2-7; D is undetermined. The germline V and J ends were trimmed by 2 bases and 9 bases, with 11 bases remaining between them. Germline V gene data show CDR1 as LGHNT and CDR2 as FRNRAP. The CDR3 runs 12 residues. The full variable domain, rest sourced from reference TRBV12-5 and TRBJ2-7, is DARVTQTPRHKVTEMGQEVTMRCQPILGHNTVFWYRQTMMQGLELLAYFRNRAPLDDSGMPKDRFSAEMPDATLATLKIQPSEPRDSAVYFCASGLSTPVQYFGPGTRLTVT.

The rearrangement joins TRBV12-5 to TRBJ1-2, with D possibly being TRBD1 (5 bases). The CDR3 has 15 residues. Germline lookup yields CDR1 LGHNT and CDR2 FRNRAP. The V end lost 4 bases, the J end lost 4 bases, and 16 bases lay between the germline ends. CDR3 sequence: CASGSDVDSSYGYTF. The DNA of the CDR3 is TGTGCTAGTGGTTCGGACGTCGACAGCTCCTATGGCTACACCTTC.

The rearrangement uses TRBV6-6 and TRBJ1-6; 7 bases map to TRBD1. The J segment lost 3 bases and the V segment lost 8 bases, leaving 4 bases of the junction unmatched. This CDR3 has 14 residues. Germline V gene data show CDR1 as MNHNY and CDR2 as SVGAGI (reference sequence). The CDR3 region has the DNA TGTGCCAGCGGGGGACAGTACTATAATTCACCCCTCCACTTT. Amino acid sequence: CASGGQYYNSPLHF.

The J gene is TRBJ1-1, the V gene TRBV28, with unresolved D. Germline V gene data show CDR1 as MDHEN and CDR2 as SYDVKM. V lost 10 bases and J lost 4, with 31 bases in between. The CDR3 extends over 18 amino acids. Written as DNA, the CDR3 is TGTGCCATCCAGACTCCGGGAGGGCTTACCGATAAGACCACTGAAGCTTTCTTT. The encoded protein is CAIQTPGGLTDKTTEAFF.

As concerns this clone: This sample includes further DNA sequences coding for the same CDR3. The chain joins TRBV9 to TRBJ1-3; 8 nucleotides align to TRBD1. This CDR3 contains 14 residues. The germline gives CDR1 SGDLS, CDR2 YYNGEE. The V and J ends lost 4 bases and 4 bases, in that order; junction bases with no gene match: 4. This CDR3 is CASSPRDRGNTIYF. DNA of the CDR3: TGTGCCAGCAGCCCCCGGGACAGGGGAAACACCATATATTTT.

J is TRBJ1-2 and V is TRBV5-8, with TRBD1 as a possible D gene (5 bases). CDR3 length: 13 amino acids. Per the germline V gene, CDR1 is SGHTS and CDR2 is YDEGEE. Trimming pared 4 bases from V and 4 bases from J, leaving 11 bases between. DNA of the CDR3: TGTGCCAGCAGCCCCGGACACCTCTATGGCTACACCTTC. This codes for CASSPGHLYGYTF.

The chain uses TRBV10-3 and TRBJ2-4; D gene ambiguous. CDR1 ENHRY and CDR2 SYGVKD come from the germline V gene. Trimming shortened V by 4 bases and J by 3 bases, and 13 bases separated the two germline ends. The CDR3 is made up of 15 amino acids. The CDR3 nucleotides read TGTGCCATCAGTGTCGCTCTTACAGACAAAAACATTCAGTACTTC. Amino acid sequence: CAISVALTDKNIQYF.

In its sample, this clone was seen once. The V gene is TRBV28, the J gene TRBJ2-7; the match to TRBD2 covers 14 bases. The CDR3 runs 16 residues. CDR1 MDHEN and CDR2 SYDVKM come from the germline V gene. V was clipped by 6 bases and J by 4 bases; unmatched bases: 8. The CDR3 DNA is TGTGCCAGCAGCCTATTAGGGACTAGCGGGAGTTACGAGCAGTACTTC. Residues: CASSLLGTSGSYEQYF. The full variable domain, rest sourced from reference TRBV28 and TRBJ2-7, is DVKVTQSSRYLVKRTGEKVFLECVQDMDHENMFWYRQDPGLGLRLIYFSYDVKMKEKGDIPEGYSVSREKKERFSLILESASTNQTSMYLCASSLLGTSGSYEQYFGPGTRLTVT.

The chain links TRBV19 to TRBJ2-1, with TRBD2 as a possible D gene (6 bases). CDR3 length equals 15 residues. Germline V gene data show CDR1 as LNHDA and CDR2 as SQIVND (reference sequence). The V gene lost 6 bases and the J gene lost 7 bases, with 19 bases spanning the gap. CDR3 sequence: CASRGIEPGRNEQFF. CDR3 DNA: TGTGCCAGTAGGGGTATTGAACCTGGGAGGAATGAGCAGTTCTTC.

The rearrangement joins TRBV29-1 to TRBJ2-7; 7 bases are a match to TRBD1. The CDR3 runs 12 residues. V lost 6 bases, J lost 2 bases, and 4 bases stayed unmatched. Germline CDR1 SQVTM, CDR2 ANQGSEA. The CDR3 DNA is TGCAGCGTCGCCCAGGGGGCCTACGAGCAGTACTTC. This translates into CSVAQGAYEQYF.

The chain recombines TRBV25-1 with TRBJ2-7, with D possibly matching TRBD2 (6 bases). There are 12 residues in the CDR3. V shed 7 bases and J shed 3 bases, with 10 bases lying between them. Germline V gene sequence: CDR1 MGHDK, CDR2 SYGVNS. CDR3 sequence (DNA): TGTGCCAGCAAGTGGGGGGACTACGAGCAGTACTTC. Its protein is CASKWGDYEQYF.

CDR3 sequence reads: CASSFRQGTGELFF. The CDR3 coding sequence is TGTGCCAGCAGCTTCAGACAGGGGACCGGGGAGCTGTTTTTT. The rearrangement links TRBV7-8 to TRBJ2-2; the match to TRBD1 covers 8 bases. The CDR3 extends over 14 amino acids. Germline assignment: CDR1 SGHVS and CDR2 FQNEAQ. The junction had 2 bases not matched to a gene; V was cut back by 3 bases and J by 5 bases.

The table lists this clone with a few counts. CDR3 nucleotide sequence: TGTGCCAGCAGCGTAGGTGGGGCTAGCGGGAGTGAGGGGACCCAGTACTTC. It codes for CASSVGGASGSEGTQYF. The chain is built from TRBV9 and TRBJ2-5; 10 nucleotides align to TRBD2. The CDR3 has 17 residues. V lost 0 bases, J lost 7 bases, and 12 bases stayed unmatched. Per germline, CDR1 SGDLS and CDR2 YYNGEE. Combining the CDR3 with reference TRBV9 and TRBJ2-5 gives the whole variable domain DSGVTQTPKHLITATGQRVTLRCSPRSGDLSVYWYQQSLDQGLQFLIQYYNGEERAKGNILERFSAQQFPDLHSELNLSSLELGDSALYFCASSVGGASGSEGTQYFGPGTRLLVL.

CDR3 protein: CASRGQPNSPLHF. The CDR3, as DNA: TGTGCCAGCAGGGGGCAGCCTAATTCACCCCTCCACTTT. The rearrangement uses TRBV2 and TRBJ1-6, with D tentatively TRBD1 (5 bases). Trimming removed 6 bases at V and 6 bases at J, with 9 bases between. Germline values: CDR1 SNHLY, CDR2 FYNNEI. The CDR3 is made up of 13 amino acids.

This chain links TRBV18 with TRBJ2-1; TRBD1 matches 12 bases. Germline-derived CDR1 and CDR2 are KGHSH and LQKENI. Losses at the gene ends were 5 bases for V and 10 bases for J; bases not matched to a gene: 15. The CDR3 runs to 17 residues. The DNA of the CDR3 is TGTGCCAGCTCAAGTCTTGGTTCGGGACAGGGGGCTGGGGAGCAGTTCTTC. Translated: CASSSLGSGQGAGEQFF.

The chain is built from TRBV3-1 (or the pseudogene TRBV3-2) and TRBJ2-4; 9 nucleotides align to TRBD1. Unmatched junction bases numbered 9, after V lost 4 bases and J lost 8 bases. Germline loops: CDR1 LGHDT, CDR2 YNNKEL (reference sequence). The length of the CDR3 is 15 residues. CDR3 in DNA: TGTGCCAGCAGCCCACAACAGGGGGCGGATTACATTCAGTACTTC. Protein sequence: CASSPQQGADYIQYF.

The chain employs TRBV5-8 and TRBJ1-1; TRBD1 might be the D (6 bases). The V gene's germline CDR1 is SGHTS and CDR2 YDEGEE. V lost 4 bases, J lost 1 base, and 11 bases lay in between. The CDR3 sequence is 14 residues long. In DNA form, the CDR3 reads TGTGCCAGCAGCAACAGGGACGGGAACACTGAAGCTTTCTTT. It codes for CASSNRDGNTEAFF.

The rearrangement links TRBV5-5 to TRBJ2-3; 12 bases are shared with TRBD2. The length of the CDR3 is 17 residues. V gave up 4 bases and J gave up 2 bases; unmatched junction bases: 8. The germline V gene has CDR1 SGHKS and CDR2 YYEKEE (reference sequence). CDR3 protein: CASSRSTSGSITDTQYF. The CDR3 region has the DNA TGTGCCAGCAGCAGATCGACTAGCGGGAGTATCACAGATACGCAGTATTTT.

The count of this clone is one. The rearrangement joins TRBV6-4 to TRBJ1-2, with a weak D call TRBD1 (5 bases). The length of the CDR3 is 11 residues. Trimming stripped 10 bases from V and 4 bases from J, with 10 bases between. Germline V gene sequence: CDR1 MRHNA, CDR2 SNTAGT. The chain's CDR3 is CATSGSYGYTF. The CDR3 DNA reads as TGTGCCACCTCAGGGTCCTATGGCTACACCTTC.

This clone was observed a single time. The junction departs from germline at one end; a sequencing error may be responsible. This chain links TRBV7-2 with TRBJ2-1, with TRBD2 identical over 7 bases. Germline lookup yields CDR1 SGHTA and CDR2 FQGNSA. The CDR3 loop spans 14 amino acids. Written as DNA, the CDR3 is TGTGCCAGCAGCCTCGGGGGGACGGGGTCTGGTGTACTCTTC. Encoded protein: CASSLGGTGSGVLF.

This rearrangement joins TRBV19 to TRBJ2-1; 13 bases are shared with TRBD2. The ends lost 7 bases at V and 8 bases at J; junction bases unmatched: 17. Looked up from germline, CDR1 is LNHDA and CDR2 is SQIVND (reference sequence). CDR3 length: 18 residues. This CDR3 reads CASIATGPGLAGVDEQFF. The CDR3 DNA sequence: TGTGCCAGTATTGCGACCGGTCCAGGACTAGCGGGAGTAGATGAGCAGTTCTTC. The variable domain in full, completed from reference TRBV19 and TRBJ2-1, reads DGGITQSPKYLFRKEGQNVTLSCEQNLNHDAMYWYRQDPGQGLRLIYYSQIVNDFQKGDIAEGYSVSREKKESFPLTVTSAQKNPTAFYLCASIATGPGLAGVDEQFFGPGTRLTVL.

The chain has TRBV6-7 and TRBJ2-1; the match to TRBD2 covers 12 bases. TRBV6-7 is identified as an open reading frame with a role that is uncertain. Losses at the gene ends were 0 bases for V and 6 bases for J; bases not matched to a gene: 3. The CDR3 totals 16 residues. CDR3 coding DNA: TGTGCCAGCAGTTACTCACTAGCGGGAGGCCGCAATGAGCAGTTCTTC. Translation: CASSYSLAGGRNEQFF.

The chain couples TRBV7-2 to TRBJ1-1; 7 bases fit TRBD1. CDR1 SGHTA and CDR2 FQGNSA come from the germline V gene. This CDR3 has 14 residues. After removal of 6 bases from V and 0 bases from J, the junction contained 4 bases not matched to a gene. This chain's CDR3 is CASRGDSMNTEAFF. CDR3 in DNA: TGTGCCAGCAGGGGGGACAGTATGAACACTGAAGCTTTCTTT. The variable domain in full, with the rest retrieved from reference TRBV7-2 and TRBJ1-1, is GAGVSQSPSNKVTEKGKDVELRCDPISGHTALYWYRQSLGQGLEFLIYFQGNSAPDKSGLPSDRFSAERTGGSVSTLTIQRTQQEDSAVYLCASRGDSMNTEAFFGQGTRLTVV.

V usage is TRBV30 and J usage is TRBJ2-1; TRBD2 is a possible D gene (7 bases). The CDR3 extends over 16 amino acids. Between the trimmed V and J ends, which lost 4 bases and 3 bases, there was a span of 19 bases. Germline V gene lookup returns CDR1 GTSNPN and CDR2 SVGIG (reference sequence). The CDR3 DNA reads TGTGCCTGGACCACAGGGAGGGCAATTCACTACAATGAGCAGTTCTTC. Amino acids: CAWTTGRAIHYNEQFF.

CDR3 residues: CASTRILAAHTGELFF. DNA for the CDR3: TGTGCCAGCACCAGAATTCTAGCGGCGCACACCGGGGAGCTGTTTTTT. V and J are TRBV7-9 and TRBJ2-2, with 7 bases fitting TRBD2. Germline CDR1 SEHNR, CDR2 FQNEAQ (reference sequence). Trimming at V came to 7 bases and at J to 3 bases, leaving 11 bases not matched to a gene. CDR3 length: 16 amino acids.